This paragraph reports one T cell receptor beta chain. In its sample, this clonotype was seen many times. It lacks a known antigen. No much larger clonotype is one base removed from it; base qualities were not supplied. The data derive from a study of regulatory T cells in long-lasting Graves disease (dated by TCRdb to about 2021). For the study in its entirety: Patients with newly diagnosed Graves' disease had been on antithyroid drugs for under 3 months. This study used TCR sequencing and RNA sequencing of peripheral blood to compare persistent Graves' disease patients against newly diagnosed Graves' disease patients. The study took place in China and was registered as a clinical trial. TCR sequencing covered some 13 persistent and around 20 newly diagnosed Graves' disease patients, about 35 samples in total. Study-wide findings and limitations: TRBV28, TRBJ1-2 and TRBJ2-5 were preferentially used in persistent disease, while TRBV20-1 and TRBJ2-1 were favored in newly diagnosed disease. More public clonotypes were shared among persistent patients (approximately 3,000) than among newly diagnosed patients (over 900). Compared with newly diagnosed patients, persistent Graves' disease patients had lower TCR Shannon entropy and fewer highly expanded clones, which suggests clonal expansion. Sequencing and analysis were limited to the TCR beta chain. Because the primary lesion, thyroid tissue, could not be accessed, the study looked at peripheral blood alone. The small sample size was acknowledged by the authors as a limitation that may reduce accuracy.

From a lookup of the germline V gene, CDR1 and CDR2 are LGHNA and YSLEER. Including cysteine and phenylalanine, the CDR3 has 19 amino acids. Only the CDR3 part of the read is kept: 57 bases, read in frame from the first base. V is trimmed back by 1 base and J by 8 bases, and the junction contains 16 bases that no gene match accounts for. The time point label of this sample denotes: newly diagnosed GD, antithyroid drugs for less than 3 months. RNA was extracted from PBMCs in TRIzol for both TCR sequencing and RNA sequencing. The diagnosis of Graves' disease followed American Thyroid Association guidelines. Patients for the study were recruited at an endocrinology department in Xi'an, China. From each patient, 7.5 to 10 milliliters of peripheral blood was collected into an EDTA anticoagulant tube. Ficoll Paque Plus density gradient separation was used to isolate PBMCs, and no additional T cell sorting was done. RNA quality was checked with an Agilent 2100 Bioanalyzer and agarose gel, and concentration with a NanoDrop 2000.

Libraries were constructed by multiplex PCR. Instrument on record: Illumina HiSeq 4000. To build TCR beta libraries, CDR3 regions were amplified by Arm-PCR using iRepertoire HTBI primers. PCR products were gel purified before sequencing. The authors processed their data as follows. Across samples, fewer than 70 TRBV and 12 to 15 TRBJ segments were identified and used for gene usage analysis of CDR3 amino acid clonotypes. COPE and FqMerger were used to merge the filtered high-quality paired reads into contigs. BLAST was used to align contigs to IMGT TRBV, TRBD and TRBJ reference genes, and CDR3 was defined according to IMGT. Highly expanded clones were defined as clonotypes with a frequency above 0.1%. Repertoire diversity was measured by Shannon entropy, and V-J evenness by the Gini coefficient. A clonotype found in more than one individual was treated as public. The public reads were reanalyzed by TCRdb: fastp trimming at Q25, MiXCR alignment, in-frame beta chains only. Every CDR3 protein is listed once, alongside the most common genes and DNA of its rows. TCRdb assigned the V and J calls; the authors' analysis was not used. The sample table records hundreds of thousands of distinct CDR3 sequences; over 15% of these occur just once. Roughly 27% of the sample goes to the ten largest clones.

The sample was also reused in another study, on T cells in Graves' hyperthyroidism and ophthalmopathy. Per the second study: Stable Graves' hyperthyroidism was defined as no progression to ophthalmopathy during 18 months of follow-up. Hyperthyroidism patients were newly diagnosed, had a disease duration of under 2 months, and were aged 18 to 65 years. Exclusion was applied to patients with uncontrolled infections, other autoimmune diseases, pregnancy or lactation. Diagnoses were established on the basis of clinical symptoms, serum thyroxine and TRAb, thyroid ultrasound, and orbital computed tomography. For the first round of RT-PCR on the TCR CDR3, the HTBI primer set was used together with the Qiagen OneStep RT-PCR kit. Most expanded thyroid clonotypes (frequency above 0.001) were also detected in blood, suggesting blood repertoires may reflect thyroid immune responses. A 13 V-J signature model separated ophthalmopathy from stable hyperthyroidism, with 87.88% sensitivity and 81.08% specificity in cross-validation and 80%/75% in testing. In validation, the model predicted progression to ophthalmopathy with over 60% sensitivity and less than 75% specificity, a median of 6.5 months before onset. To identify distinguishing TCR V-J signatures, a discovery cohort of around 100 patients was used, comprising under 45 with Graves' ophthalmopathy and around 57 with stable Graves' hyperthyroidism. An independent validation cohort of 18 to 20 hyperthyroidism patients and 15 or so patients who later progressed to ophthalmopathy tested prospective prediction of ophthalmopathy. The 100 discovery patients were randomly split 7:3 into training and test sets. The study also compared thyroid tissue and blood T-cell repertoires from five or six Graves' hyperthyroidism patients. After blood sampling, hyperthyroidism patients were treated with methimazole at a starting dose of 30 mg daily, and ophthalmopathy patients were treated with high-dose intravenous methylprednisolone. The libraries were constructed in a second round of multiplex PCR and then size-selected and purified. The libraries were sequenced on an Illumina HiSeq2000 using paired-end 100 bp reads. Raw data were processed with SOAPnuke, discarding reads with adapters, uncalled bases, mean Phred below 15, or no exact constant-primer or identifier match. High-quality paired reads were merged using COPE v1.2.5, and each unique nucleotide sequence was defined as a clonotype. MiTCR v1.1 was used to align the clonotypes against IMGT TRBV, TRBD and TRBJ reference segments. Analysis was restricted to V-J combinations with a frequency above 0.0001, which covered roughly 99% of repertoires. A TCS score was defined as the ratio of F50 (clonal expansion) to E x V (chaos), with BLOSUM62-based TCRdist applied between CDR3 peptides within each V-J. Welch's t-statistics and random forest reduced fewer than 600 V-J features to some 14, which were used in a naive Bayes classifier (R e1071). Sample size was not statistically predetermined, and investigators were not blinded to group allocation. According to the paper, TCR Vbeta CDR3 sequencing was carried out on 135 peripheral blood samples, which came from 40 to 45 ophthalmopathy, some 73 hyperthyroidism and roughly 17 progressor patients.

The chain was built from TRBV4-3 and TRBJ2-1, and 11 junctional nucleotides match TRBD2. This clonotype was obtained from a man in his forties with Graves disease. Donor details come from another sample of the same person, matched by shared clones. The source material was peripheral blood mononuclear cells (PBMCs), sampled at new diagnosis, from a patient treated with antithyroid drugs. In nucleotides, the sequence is TGCGCCAGCAGCCAAGGTCCCGGGACTAGCGGATACGAAGTGGATGAGCAGTTCTTC. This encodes CASSQGPGTSGYEVDEQFF.